This is a list of T cell receptor beta chains from one sample in a study of T-cell memory formation after mild COVID-19. From the 5' RACE reads, TCRdb called clonotypes with MiXCR, one entry per CDR3 protein. Among 500,000 to 650,000 distinct CDR3 sequences, roughly a fifth were seen once, and the ten largest hold about 8.7%. Material for sequencing was PBMCs or a T cell subset sorted from them (not recorded which). These receptors all stem from an adult woman who had mild COVID-19 (a few samples of this study predate the infection). Cell type and time point are not known. The CDR3 runs from the conserved cysteine through the conserved F or W. Fields, in order: D gene, clone size, J gene, V gene, CDR3 DNA, CDR3 protein. D genes are given only for firm matches. Clone size, where shown, is once, few, many, or a class for clones that have expanded.

- | few | TRBJ2-2 | TRBV20-1 | TGCAGTGCCCTTACTACGAACACCGGGGAGCTGTTTTTT | CSALTTNTGELFF
- | few | TRBJ1-2 | TRBV12-3/TRBV12-4 | TGTGCCAGCAGGCCGCATCAGGGATATGGCTACACCTTC | CASRPHQGYGYTF
TRBD1 | - | TRBJ1-2 | TRBV5-1 | TGCGCCAGCAGCCATGGACAGGGAAATTATGGCTACACCTTC | CASSHGQGNYGYTF
TRBD2 | few | TRBJ2-1 | TRBV3-1 | TGTGCCAGCAGCCAAGGTACTAGCGGGGGGGCAGATGAGCAGTTCTTC | CASSQGTSGGADEQFF
- | - | TRBJ2-1 | TRBV6-2/TRBV6-3 | TGTGCCAGCACCCGACGGGGGCCTTACAATGAGCAGTTCTTC | CASTRRGPYNEQFF
- | - | TRBJ1-6 | TRBV19 | TGTGCCAGTAGTATAGTCGGACAGAATTCACCCCTCCACTTT | CASSIVGQNSPLHF
- | many | TRBJ2-1 | TRBV7-6 | TGTGCCAGCAGGTCCCCTCGGGCAGGGGGAGGGAATGAGCAGTTCTTC | CASRSPRAGGGNEQFF
- | - | TRBJ1-1 | TRBV12-3/TRBV12-4 | TGTGCCAGCAGTTTTCGGGCCAGAGTTACTGAAGCTTTCTTT | CASSFRARVTEAFF
- | few | TRBJ2-4 | TRBV20-1 | TGCAGTGCTAGTACACTTTCCTCGGGCAAAAACATTCAGTACTTC | CSASTLSSGKNIQYF
- | few | TRBJ2-5 | TRBV19 | TGTGCCAGTAATCAACGTTGGAGCGACCAAGAGACCCAGTACTTC | CASNQRWSDQETQYF
- | - | TRBJ2-1 | TRBV10-3 | TGTGCCATCAGTGAGTCGATGGGGGTCGGATGGAATGAGCAGTTCTTC | CAISESMGVGWNEQFF
TRBD1 | few | TRBJ1-2 | TRBV12-3/TRBV12-4 | TGTGCCAGCAGTTTCGGGAACAGGGGATATGGCTACACCTTC | CASSFGNRGYGYTF
- | few | TRBJ2-3 | TRBV11-2 | TGTGCCAGCAGCTTAGTAGGGGGGCAGGCAGATACGCAGTATTTT | CASSLVGGQADTQYF
- | few | TRBJ2-1 | TRBV12-3/TRBV12-4 | TGTGCCAGCAGTTATGGGGGGGCCAATGAGCAGTTCTTC | CASSYGGANEQFF
TRBD1 | few | TRBJ1-1 | TRBV3-1 | TGTGCCAGCAGCCGACAGGGGATGAACACTGAAGCTTTCTTT | CASSRQGMNTEAFF
- | - | TRBJ2-1 | TRBV20-1 | TGCAGTGCTAGCGGGTCGCGGATCTACAATGAGCAGTTCTTC | CSASGSRIYNEQFF
TRBD2 | - | TRBJ2-7 | TRBV4-1 | TGCGCCAGCAGCCAAGGGACTAGCGGGAAAAGCTCCTACGAGCAGTACTTC | CASSQGTSGKSSYEQYF
- | many | TRBJ2-1 | TRBV7-2 | TGTGCCAGCAGCTTAGGATTTAGCTCCTACAATGAGCAGTTCTTC | CASSLGFSSYNEQFF
- | few | TRBJ2-1 | TRBV19 | TGTGCCAGTAGTATCGTGAAGGGTCCCTACTACAATGAGCAGTTCTTC | CASSIVKGPYYNEQFF
- | - | TRBJ1-3 | TRBV7-2 | TGTGCCAGCAGCTTGACGGGTGGGGGGAGAAACACCATATATTTT | CASSLTGGGRNTIYF